Listed below are T cell receptor beta chains from one sample, sequenced in a study of blood T cell repertoires in COVID-19. Data came from immunoSEQ multiplex PCR; TCRdb stores just in-frame clones and leaves some out. The repertoire holds about 54,000 clones, with roughly 76% as singletons. The source material was peripheral blood. The receptors stem from a woman aged 60-75 years with acute or convalescent COVID-19. Both conserved end residues are part of each CDR3. A D gene is named only where the DNA matches it firmly. Size is stated for part of the rows, as once, few or many counts, or as a class when the clone is expanded.

v_gene: TRBV6-6
j_gene: TRBJ2-4
d_gene: NA
abundance: NA
CDR3aa: CASSWEAKNIQYF
CDR3nt: TGTGCCAGCAGTTGGGAGGCCAAAAACATTCAGTACTTC

v_gene: TRBV7-9
j_gene: TRBJ2-5
d_gene: NA
abundance: NA
CDR3aa: CASSLISTGFAETQYF
CDR3nt: TGTGCCAGCAGCTTAATTTCTACAGGGTTTGCAGAGACCCAGTACTTC

v_gene: TRBV6-2/TRBV6-3
j_gene: TRBJ2-3
d_gene: TRBD1
abundance: NA
CDR3aa: CASSFGQALTDTQYF
CDR3nt: TGTGCCAGCAGCTTTGGACAGGCCCTCACAGATACGCAGTATTTT

v_gene: TRBV19
j_gene: TRBJ2-1
d_gene: NA
abundance: NA
CDR3aa: CASSTGTSYNEQFF
CDR3nt: TGTGCCAGTAGTACGGGGACTTCTTACAATGAGCAGTTCTTC

v_gene: TRBV29-1
j_gene: TRBJ1-1
d_gene: NA
abundance: NA
CDR3aa: CSVDRINTEAFF
CDR3nt: TGCAGCGTCGACAGGATAAACACTGAAGCTTTCTTT

v_gene: TRBV2
j_gene: TRBJ2-1
d_gene: TRBD2
abundance: NA
CDR3aa: CASPTSGSYNEQFF
CDR3nt: TGTGCCAGCCCCACTAGCGGATCTTACAATGAGCAGTTCTTC

v_gene: TRBV6-5
j_gene: TRBJ1-2
d_gene: NA
abundance: once
CDR3aa: CASIGGNYGYTF
CDR3nt: TGTGCCAGCATCGGGGGGAACTATGGCTACACCTTC

v_gene: TRBV3-1/TRBV3-2
j_gene: TRBJ2-1
d_gene: TRBD2
abundance: NA
CDR3aa: CASTLAGANEQFF
CDR3nt: TGTGCCTCAACACTAGCGGGAGCGAATGAGCAGTTCTTC

v_gene: TRBV6-5
j_gene: TRBJ1-2
d_gene: NA
abundance: NA
CDR3aa: CASTLTGYGYTF
CDR3nt: TGTGCCAGCACCTTGACAGGCTATGGCTACACCTTC

v_gene: TRBV19
j_gene: TRBJ2-2
d_gene: NA
abundance: once
CDR3aa: CASSPPIGELFF
CDR3nt: TGTGCCAGTAGTCCCCCCATTGGGGAGCTGTTTTTT

v_gene: TRBV11-2
j_gene: TRBJ2-7
d_gene: TRBD1
abundance: NA
CDR3aa: CASSYRDRTMEQYF
CDR3nt: TGTGCCAGCAGCTACCGGGACAGGACTATGGAGCAGTACTTC

v_gene: TRBV19
j_gene: TRBJ1-2
d_gene: NA
abundance: NA
CDR3aa: CASSEGGLPGYTF
CDR3nt: TGTGCCAGTAGTGAAGGTGGACTGCCTGGCTACACCTTC

v_gene: TRBV30
j_gene: TRBJ1-2
d_gene: NA
abundance: NA
CDR3aa: CAWSLLRTDNYGYTF
CDR3nt: TGTGCCTGGAGTCTACTGAGGACTGACAACTATGGCTACACCTTC

v_gene: TRBV27
j_gene: TRBJ2-2
d_gene: TRBD2
abundance: NA
CDR3aa: CASSTGTSGWDGELFF
CDR3nt: TGTGCCAGCAGTACCGGGACTAGCGGGTGGGACGGGGAGCTGTTTTTT

v_gene: TRBV5-4
j_gene: TRBJ1-3
d_gene: TRBD1
abundance: NA
CDR3aa: CASSLDGTAGNTIYF
CDR3nt: TGTGCCAGCAGCTTGGATGGGACAGCTGGAAACACCATATATTTT

v_gene: TRBV5-4
j_gene: TRBJ2-7
d_gene: TRBD2
abundance: NA
CDR3aa: CASSLSGGAYEQYF
CDR3nt: TGTGCCAGCAGCTTAAGCGGGGGGGCCTACGAGCAGTACTTC

v_gene: TRBV6-1
j_gene: TRBJ2-5
d_gene: TRBD1
abundance: NA
CDR3aa: CASSELGTVQETQYF
CDR3nt: TGTGCCAGCAGTGAACTGGGGACAGTACAAGAGACCCAGTACTTC

v_gene: TRBV5-1
j_gene: TRBJ2-1
d_gene: NA
abundance: NA
CDR3aa: CASSPRGRYDEQFF
CDR3nt: TGCGCCAGCAGCCCGCGGGGGCGCTACGATGAGCAGTTCTTC

v_gene: TRBV28
j_gene: TRBJ1-3
d_gene: NA
abundance: NA
CDR3aa: CASQTPGGPSGNTIYF
CDR3nt: TGTGCCAGCCAAACCCCGGGAGGGCCCTCTGGAAACACCATATATTTT

v_gene: TRBV5-1
j_gene: TRBJ2-1
d_gene: TRBD2
abundance: NA
CDR3aa: CASAAGGHNEQFF
CDR3nt: TGCGCCAGCGCAGCGGGAGGGCACAATGAGCAGTTCTTC

v_gene: TRBV10-2
j_gene: TRBJ2-2
d_gene: TRBD2
abundance: NA
CDR3aa: CASSDGLAGGSNTGELFF
CDR3nt: TGCGCCAGCAGTGACGGACTAGCGGGGGGGTCGAACACCGGGGAGCTGTTTTTT

v_gene: TRBV6-6
j_gene: TRBJ1-3
d_gene: NA
abundance: few
CDR3aa: CASSHRDNRNTIYF
CDR3nt: TGTGCCAGCAGTCACCGGGACAACCGAAACACCATATATTTT

v_gene: TRBV2
j_gene: TRBJ2-1
d_gene: TRBD2
abundance: NA
CDR3aa: CASSDTGGPVNEQFF
CDR3nt: TGTGCCAGCAGTGATACGGGGGGGCCGGTCAATGAGCAGTTCTTC